The T cell receptor beta chain described here comes from a study of identical twins' blood T cells. Broader study findings: Twin repertoire similarity may partly reflect shared environment.

From germline, CDR1 is SGHAT and CDR2 FQNNGV. The CDR3 loop spans 15 amino acids. Worth noting for this clonotype: The antigen remains unidentified. At one end, the junction sequence differs from germline, possibly due to a read error.

TCR cDNA libraries came from RNA via a modified published protocol. Each CDR3 protein is one row after TCRdb ran MiXCR on the 5' RACE reads. This sample has fewer than 450,000 distinct CDR3 sequences, with roughly 27% found just once. The chain is built from TRBV11-2 and TRBJ1-2; D is ambiguous. The receptor comes from a woman aged 18-49 years in good health. Specimen: PBMCs. The CDR3: CVSRSGWKANYGYTF. CDR3 coding DNA: TGTGTCAGCAGATCCGGGTGGAAAGCTAACTATGGCTACACCTTC. The full variable domain, in which reference TRBV11-2 and TRBJ1-2 provide the parts outside the CDR3, is EAGVAQSPRYKIIEKRQSVAFWCNPISGHATLYWYQQILGQGPKLLIQFQNNGVVDDSQLPKDRFSAERLKGVDSTLKIQPAKLEDSAVYLCVSRSGWKANYGYTFGSGTRLTVV.